This T cell receptor (beta chain) derives from a study of CD8 T cells in Susac syndrome. Study-level results: In Susac syndrome, CD8+ expansion was highest in TEMRA and active disease.

The CDR3 extends over 12 amino acids. The V gene lost 6 bases and the J gene lost 5 bases, with 11 bases spanning the gap. When the RNA was reverse transcribed, random hexamers were used with an input of roughly 0.45 to 1 ug. Amplification of the TCR beta CDR3 was carried out by immunoSEQ multiplex PCR, which spanned a total of 54 Vbeta and 13 Jbeta segments. One entry per CDR3 protein results from TCRdb running MiXCR on the immunoSEQ multiplex PCR reads. The table lists around 170,000 distinct CDR3 sequences, approximately 95% of them singletons. Of note for this clonotype: Its cognate antigen is unknown.

The receptor's source is a human donor with Susac syndrome. The sequenced sample consisted of CD8+ T cells from PBMCs. The chain uses TRBV12-3 or TRBV12-4 and TRBJ2-7; D is unresolved. CDR3: CASRLGTHEQYF. CDR3 bases: TGTGCCAGCAGACTTGGAACCCACGAGCAGTACTTC.